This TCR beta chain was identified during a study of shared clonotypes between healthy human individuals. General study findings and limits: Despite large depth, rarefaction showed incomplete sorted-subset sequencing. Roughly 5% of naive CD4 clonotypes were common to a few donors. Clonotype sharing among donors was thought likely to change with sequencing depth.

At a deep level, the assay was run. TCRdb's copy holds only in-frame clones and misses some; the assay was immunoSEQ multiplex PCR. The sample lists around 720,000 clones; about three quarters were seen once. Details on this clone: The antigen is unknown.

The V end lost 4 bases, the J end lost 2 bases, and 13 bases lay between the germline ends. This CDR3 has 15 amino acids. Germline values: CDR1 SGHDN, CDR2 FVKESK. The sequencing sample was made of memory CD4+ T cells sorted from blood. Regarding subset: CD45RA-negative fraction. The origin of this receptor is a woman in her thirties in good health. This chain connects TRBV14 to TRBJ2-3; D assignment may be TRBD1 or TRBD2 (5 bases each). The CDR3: CASSPHGTLTDTQYF. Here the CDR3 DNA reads TGTGCCAGCAGCCCTCATGGGACCCTCACAGATACGCAGTATTTT.